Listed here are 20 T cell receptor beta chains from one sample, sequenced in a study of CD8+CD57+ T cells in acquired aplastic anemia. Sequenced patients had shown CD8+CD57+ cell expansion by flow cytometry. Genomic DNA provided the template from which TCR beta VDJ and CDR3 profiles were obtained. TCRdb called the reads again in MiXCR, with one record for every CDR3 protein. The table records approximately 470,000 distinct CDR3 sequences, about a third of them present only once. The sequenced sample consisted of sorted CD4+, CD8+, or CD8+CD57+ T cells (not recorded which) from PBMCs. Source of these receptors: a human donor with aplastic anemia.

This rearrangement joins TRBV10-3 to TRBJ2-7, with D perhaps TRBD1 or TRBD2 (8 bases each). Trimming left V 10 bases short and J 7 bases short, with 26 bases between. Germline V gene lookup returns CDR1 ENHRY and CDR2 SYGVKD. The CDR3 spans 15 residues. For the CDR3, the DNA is TGTGCCAGCAAGGTAGCGGGACAGGACCGTGGGGAGCAGTACTTC. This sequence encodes CASKVAGQDRGEQYF.

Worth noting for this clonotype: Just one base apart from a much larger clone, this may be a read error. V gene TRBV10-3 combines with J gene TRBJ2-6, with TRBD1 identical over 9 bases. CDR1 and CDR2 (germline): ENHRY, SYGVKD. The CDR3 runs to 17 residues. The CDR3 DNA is TGTGCCATCAGTGAGGTTGGGACAGGGACCGGGGCCAGCGTCCTGACTTTC. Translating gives CAISEVGTGTGASVLTF.

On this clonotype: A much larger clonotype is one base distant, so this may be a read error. CDR3 protein: CSARNSKYGYTF. The CDR3 DNA reads as TGCAGTGCTAGGAACAGCAAATATGGCTACACCTTC. The chain is built from TRBV20-1 and TRBJ1-2; no clear D gene. CDR3 length: 12 amino acids. Germline V gene lookup returns CDR1 DFQATT and CDR2 SNEGSKA (reference sequence). V shed 3 bases and J shed 5 bases, with 10 bases lying between them.

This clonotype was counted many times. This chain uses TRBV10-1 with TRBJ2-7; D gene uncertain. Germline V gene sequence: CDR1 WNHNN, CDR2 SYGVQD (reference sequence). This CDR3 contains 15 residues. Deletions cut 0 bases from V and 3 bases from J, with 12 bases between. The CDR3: CASSESAGRFYEQYF. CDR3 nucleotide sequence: TGCGCCAGCAGTGAGTCGGCCGGGCGATTCTACGAGCAGTACTTC.

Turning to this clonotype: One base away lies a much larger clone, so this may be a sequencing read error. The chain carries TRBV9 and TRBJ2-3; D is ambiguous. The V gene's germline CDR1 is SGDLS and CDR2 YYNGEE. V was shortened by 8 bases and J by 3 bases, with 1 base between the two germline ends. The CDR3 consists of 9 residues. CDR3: CARTDTQYF. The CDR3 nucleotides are TGTGCCAGAACAGATACGCAGTATTTT.

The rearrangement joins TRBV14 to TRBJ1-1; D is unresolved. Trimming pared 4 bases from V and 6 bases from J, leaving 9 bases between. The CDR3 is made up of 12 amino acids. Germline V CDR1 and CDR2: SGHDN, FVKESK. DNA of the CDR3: TGTGCCAGCAGCCCCTCGGGGTCTGAAGCTTTCTTT. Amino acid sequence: CASSPSGSEAFF.

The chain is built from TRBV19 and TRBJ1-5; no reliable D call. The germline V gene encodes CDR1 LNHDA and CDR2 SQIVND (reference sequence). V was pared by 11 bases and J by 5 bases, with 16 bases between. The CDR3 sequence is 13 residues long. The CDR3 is CAWSVGRYQPQHF. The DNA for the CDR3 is TGTGCCTGGAGTGTGGGTCGCTATCAGCCCCAGCATTTT.

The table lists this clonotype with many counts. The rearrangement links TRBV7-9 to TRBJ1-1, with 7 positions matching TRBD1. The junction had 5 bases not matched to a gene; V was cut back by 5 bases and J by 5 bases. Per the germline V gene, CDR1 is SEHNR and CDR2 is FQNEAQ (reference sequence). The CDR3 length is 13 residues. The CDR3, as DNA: TGTGCCAGCAGCCCCAGGGGGGAAACTGAAGCTTTCTTT. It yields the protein CASSPRGETEAFF.

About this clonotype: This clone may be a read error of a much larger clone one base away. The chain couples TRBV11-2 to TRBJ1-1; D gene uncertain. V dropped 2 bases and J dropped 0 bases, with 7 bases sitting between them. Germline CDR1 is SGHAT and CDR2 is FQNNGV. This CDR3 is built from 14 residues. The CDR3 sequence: CASSLTRLNTEAFF. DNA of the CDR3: TGTGCCAGCAGCTTAACCAGACTGAACACTGAAGCTTTCTTT.

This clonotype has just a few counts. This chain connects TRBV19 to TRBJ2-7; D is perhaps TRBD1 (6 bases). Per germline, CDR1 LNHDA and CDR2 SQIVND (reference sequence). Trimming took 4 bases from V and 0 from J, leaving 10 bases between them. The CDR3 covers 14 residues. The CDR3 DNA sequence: TGTGCCAGTAGTAAAAGACAGGACTCCTACGAGCAGTACTTC. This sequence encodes CASSKRQDSYEQYF.

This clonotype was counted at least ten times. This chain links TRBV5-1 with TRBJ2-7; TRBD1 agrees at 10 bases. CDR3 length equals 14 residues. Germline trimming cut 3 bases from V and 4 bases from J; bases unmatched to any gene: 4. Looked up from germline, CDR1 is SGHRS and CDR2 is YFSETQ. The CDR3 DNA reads TGCGCCAGCAGCTCCGGGACAGGGGTGTACGAGCAGTACTTC. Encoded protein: CASSSGTGVYEQYF.

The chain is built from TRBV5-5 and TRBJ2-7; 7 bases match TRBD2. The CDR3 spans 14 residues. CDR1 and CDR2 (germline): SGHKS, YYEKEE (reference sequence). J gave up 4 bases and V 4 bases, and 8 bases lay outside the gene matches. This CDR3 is CASSPPRGTYEQYF. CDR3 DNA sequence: TGTGCCAGCAGCCCCCCGCGGGGGACTTACGAGCAGTACTTC.

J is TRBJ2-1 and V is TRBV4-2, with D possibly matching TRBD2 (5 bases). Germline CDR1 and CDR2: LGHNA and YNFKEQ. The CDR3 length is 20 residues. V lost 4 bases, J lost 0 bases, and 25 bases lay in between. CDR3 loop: CASSPTNLTRKRSSYNEQFF. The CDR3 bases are TGTGCCAGCAGCCCAACGAACCTTACTAGGAAGCGGAGCTCCTACAATGAGCAGTTCTTC.

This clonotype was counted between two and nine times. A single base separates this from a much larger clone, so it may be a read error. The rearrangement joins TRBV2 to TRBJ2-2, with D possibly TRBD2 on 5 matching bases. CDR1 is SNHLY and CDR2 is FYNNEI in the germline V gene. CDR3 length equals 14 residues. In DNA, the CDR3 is TGTGCCAGCAGTGGGTCTAGCCACACCGGGGAGCTGTCTTTT. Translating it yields CASSGSSHTGELSF.

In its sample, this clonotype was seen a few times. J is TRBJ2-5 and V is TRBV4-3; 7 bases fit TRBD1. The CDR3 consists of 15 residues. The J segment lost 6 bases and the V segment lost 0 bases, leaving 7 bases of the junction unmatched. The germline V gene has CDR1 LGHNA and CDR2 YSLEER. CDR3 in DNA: TGCGCCAGCAGCCAAGACGAGGGGGCTGGGAAGACCCAGTACTTC. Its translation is CASSQDEGAGKTQYF.

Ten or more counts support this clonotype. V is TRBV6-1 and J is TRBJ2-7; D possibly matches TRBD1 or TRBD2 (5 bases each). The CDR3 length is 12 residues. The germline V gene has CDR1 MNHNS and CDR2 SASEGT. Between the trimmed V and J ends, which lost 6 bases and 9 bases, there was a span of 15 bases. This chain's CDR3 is CASSPGTPVQYF. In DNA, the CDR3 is TGTGCCAGCAGCCCCGGGACCCCCGTGCAGTACTTC.

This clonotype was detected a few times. This CDR3 is CASSVSCRGNTEAFF. The CDR3 DNA reads as TGTGCCAGCAGCGTATCTTGCAGGGGGAACACTGAAGCTTTCTTT. The chain links TRBV9 to TRBJ1-1; tentative D call: TRBD1 (6 bases). The CDR3 consists of 15 residues. V lost 1 base to trimming and J lost 1 base, with 11 bases between them. Germline-derived CDR1 and CDR2 are SGDLS and YYNGEE.

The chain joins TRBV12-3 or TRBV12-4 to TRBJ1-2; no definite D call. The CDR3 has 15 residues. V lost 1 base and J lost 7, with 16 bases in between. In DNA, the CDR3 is TGTGCCAGCAGTTTAGAAGATTTACAGTCAGGTGGCTACACCTTC. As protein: CASSLEDLQSGGYTF.

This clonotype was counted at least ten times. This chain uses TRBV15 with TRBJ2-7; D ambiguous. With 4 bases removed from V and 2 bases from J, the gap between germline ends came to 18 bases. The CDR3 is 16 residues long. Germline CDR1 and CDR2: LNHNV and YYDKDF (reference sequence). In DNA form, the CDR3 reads TGTGCCACCAGCAAAAATTGGGCAGAGACCACCTACGAGCAGTACTTC. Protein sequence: CATSKNWAETTYEQYF.

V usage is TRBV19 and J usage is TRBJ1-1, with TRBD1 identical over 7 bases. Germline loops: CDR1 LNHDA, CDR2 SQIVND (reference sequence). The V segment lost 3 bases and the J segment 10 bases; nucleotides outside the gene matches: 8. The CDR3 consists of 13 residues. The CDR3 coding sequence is TGTGCCAGTAGTATCTTGACAGGGATGGGAGCTTTCTTT. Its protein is CASSILTGMGAFF. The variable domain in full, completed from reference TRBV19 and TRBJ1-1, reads DGGITQSPKYLFRKEGQNVTLSCEQNLNHDAMYWYRQDPGQGLRLIYYSQIVNDFQKGDIAEGYSVSREKKESFPLTVTSAQKNPTAFYLCASSILTGMGAFFGQGTRLTVV.